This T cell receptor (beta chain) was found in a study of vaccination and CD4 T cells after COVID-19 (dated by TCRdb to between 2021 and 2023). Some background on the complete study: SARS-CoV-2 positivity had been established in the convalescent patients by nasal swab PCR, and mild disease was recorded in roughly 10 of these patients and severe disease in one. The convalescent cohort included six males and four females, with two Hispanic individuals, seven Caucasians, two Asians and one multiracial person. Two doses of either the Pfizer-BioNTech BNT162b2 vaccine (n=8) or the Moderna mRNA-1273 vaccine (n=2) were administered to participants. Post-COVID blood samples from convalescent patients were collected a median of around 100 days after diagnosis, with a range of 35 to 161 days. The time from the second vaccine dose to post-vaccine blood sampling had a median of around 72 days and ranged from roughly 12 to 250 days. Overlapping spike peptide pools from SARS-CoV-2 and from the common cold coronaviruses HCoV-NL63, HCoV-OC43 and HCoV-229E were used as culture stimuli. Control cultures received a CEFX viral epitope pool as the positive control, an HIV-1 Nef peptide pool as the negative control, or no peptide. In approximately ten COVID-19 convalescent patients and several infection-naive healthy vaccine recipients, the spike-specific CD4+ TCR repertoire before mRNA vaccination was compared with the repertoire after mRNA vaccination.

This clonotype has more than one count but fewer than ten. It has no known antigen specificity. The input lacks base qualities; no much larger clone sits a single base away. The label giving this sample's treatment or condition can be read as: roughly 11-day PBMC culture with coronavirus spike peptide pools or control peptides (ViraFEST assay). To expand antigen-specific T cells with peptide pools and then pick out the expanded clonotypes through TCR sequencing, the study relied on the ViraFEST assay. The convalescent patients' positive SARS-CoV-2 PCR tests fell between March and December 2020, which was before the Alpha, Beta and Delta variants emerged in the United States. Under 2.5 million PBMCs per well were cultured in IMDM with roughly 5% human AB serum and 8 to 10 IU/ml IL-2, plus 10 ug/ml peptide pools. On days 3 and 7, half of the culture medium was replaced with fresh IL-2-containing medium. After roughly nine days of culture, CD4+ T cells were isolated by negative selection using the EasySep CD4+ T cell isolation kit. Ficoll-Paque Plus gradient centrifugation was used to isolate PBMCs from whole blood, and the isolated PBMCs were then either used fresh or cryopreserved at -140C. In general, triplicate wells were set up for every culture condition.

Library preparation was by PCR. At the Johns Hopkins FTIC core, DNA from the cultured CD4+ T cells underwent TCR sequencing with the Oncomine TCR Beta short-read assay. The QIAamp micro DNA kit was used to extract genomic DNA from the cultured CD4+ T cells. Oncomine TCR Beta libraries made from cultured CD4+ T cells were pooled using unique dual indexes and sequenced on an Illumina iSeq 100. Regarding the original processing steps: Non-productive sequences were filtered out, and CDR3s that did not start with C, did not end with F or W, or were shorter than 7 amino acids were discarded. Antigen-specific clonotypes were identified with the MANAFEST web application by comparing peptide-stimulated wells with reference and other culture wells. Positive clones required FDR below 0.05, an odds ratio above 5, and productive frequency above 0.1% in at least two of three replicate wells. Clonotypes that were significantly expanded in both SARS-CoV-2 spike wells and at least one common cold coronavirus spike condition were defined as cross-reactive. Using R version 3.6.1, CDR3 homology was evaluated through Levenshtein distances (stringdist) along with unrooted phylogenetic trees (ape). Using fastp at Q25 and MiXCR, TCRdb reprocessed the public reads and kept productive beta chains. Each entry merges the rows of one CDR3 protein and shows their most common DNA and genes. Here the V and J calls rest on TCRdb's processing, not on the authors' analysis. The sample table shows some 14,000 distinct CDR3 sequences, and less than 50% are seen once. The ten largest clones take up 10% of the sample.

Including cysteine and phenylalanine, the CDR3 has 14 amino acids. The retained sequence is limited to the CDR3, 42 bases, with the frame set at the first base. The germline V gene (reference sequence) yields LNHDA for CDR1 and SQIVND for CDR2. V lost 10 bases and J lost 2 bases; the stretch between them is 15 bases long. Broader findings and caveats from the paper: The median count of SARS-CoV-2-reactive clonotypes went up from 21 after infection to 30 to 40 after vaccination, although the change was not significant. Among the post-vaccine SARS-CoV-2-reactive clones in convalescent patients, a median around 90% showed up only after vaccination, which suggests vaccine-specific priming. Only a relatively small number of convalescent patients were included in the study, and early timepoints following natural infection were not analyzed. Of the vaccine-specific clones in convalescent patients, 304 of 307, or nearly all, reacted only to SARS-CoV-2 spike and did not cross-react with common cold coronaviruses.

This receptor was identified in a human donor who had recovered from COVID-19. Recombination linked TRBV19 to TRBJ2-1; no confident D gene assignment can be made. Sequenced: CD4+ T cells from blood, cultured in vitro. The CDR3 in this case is CATRTDVTYNEQFF. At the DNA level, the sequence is TGTGCCACAAGGACCGACGTTACCTACAATGAGCAGTTCTTC.